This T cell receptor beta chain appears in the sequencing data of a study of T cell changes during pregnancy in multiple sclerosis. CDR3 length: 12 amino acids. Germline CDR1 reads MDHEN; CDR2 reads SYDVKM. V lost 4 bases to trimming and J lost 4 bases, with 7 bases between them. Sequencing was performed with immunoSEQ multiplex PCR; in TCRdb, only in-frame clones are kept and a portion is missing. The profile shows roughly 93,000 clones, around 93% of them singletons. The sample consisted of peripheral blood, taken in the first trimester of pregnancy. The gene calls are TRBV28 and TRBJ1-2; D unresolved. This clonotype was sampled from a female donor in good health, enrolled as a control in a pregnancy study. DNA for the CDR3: TGTGCCAGCAGTTGGACTCTCTATGGCTACACCTTC. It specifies CASSWTLYGYTF.